The source of this T cell receptor beta chain is a study of T cell repertoires in ileal Crohn's disease. In the study overall: At surgery, under 40% of patients smoked, with median disease duration roughly 8.3 years. Operated complications were stricturing disease (approximately 61%) and penetrating disease (approximately 39%). Study results and caveats: High-frequency clones were more common in sorted CD8 than CD4 cells.

Eligibility required adulthood, ileal or ileocolonic Crohn's disease and indicated ileocolonic resection. To note about this clone: Its target is unknown.

Germline CDR1 and CDR2: GTSNPN and SVGIG (reference sequence). Germline trimming cut 4 bases from V and 2 bases from J; bases unmatched to any gene: 14. The CDR3 totals 18 residues. Assay: immunoSEQ multiplex PCR; the TCRdb copy retains only in-frame clones and omits some. The sample carries approximately 12,000 clones, around three quarters recorded once. This TCR came from an adult with Crohn's disease. Sequencing input: ileal tissue. J is TRBJ2-6 and V is TRBV30; 7 nucleotides align to TRBD1. For the CDR3, the DNA is TGTGCCTGGATCCGACCGGGACAGCAAATGGCTGGGGCCAACGTCCTGACTTTC. Protein: CAWIRPGQQMAGANVLTF.